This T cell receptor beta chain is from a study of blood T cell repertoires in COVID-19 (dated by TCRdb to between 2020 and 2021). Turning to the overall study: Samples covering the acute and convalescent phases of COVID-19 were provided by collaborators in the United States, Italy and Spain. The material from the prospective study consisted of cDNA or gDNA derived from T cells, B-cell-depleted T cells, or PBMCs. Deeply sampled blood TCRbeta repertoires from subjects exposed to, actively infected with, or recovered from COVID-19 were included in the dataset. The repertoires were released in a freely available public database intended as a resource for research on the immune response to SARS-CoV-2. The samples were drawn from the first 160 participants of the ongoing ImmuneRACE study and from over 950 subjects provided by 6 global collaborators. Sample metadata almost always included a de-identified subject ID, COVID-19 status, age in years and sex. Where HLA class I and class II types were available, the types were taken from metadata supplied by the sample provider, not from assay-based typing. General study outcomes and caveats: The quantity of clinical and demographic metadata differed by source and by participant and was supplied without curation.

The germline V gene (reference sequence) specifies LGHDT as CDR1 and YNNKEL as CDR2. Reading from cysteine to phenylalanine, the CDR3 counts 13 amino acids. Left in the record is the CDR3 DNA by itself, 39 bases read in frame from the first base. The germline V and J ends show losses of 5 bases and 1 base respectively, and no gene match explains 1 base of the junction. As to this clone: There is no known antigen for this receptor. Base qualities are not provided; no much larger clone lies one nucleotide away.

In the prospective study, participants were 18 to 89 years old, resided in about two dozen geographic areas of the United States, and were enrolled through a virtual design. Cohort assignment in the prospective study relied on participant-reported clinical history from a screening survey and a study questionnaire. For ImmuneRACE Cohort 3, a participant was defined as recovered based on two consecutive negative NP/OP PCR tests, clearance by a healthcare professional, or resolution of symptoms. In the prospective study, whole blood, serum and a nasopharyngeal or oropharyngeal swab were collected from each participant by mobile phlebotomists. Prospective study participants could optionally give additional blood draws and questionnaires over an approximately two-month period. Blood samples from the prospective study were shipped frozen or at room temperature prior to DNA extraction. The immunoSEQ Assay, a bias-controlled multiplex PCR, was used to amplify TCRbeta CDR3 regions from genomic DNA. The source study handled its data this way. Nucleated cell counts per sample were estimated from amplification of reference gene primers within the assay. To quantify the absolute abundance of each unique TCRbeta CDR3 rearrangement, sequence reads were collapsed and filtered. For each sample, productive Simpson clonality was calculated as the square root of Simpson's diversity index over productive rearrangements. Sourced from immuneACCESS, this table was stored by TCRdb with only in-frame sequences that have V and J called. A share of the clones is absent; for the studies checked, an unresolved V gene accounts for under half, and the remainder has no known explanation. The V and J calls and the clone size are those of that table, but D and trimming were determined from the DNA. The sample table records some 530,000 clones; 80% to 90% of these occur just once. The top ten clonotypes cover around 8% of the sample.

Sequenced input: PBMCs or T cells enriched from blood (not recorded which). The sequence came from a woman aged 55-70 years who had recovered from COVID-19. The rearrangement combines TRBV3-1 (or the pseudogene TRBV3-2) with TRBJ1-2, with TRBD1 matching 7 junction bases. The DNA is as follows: TGTGCCAGCAGCGACAGGGTTAACTATGGCTACACCTTC. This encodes CASSDRVNYGYTF.